This T cell receptor (beta chain) was sequenced in a study of blood T cell repertoires in COVID-19. Study context: COVID-19 samples from acute and convalescent phases originated in the United States, Italy and Spain. The analysed material was cDNA or gDNA that came from T cells, B-cell-depleted T cells, or PBMCs.

Authors' methods: Using reference gene primer amplification, nucleated cell counts were estimated. Only in-frame clones appear in the TCRdb table, and some are missing; sequencing was by immunoSEQ multiplex PCR. The D gene and trimming were derived from the DNA, and the V and J assignments and clone size from that table. The profile shows roughly 130,000 clones, roughly 78% of them singletons. Germline values: CDR1 DFQATT, CDR2 SNEGSKA (reference sequence). The CDR3 spans 11 residues. Trimming removed 3 bases at V and 6 bases at J, with 8 bases between. Sequenced sample: peripheral blood. The TCR sequence derives from a man between 60 and 70 years old with acute or convalescent COVID-19. This chain connects TRBV20-1 to TRBJ1-1; D call uncertain. The CDR3, as DNA: TGCAGTGCTAGTAGCGAGTCTGAAGCTTTCTTT. This translates into CSASSESEAFF.